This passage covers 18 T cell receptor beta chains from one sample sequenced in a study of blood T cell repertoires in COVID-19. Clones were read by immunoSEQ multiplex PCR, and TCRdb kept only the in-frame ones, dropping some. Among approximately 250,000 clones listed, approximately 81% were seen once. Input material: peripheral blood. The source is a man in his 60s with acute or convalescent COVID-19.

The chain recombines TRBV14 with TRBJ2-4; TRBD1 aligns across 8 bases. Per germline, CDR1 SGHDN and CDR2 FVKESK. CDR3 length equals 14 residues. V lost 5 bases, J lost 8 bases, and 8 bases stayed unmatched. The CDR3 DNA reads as TGTGCCAGCAGCGGACAGGGTCCTAGTGACATTCAGTACTTC. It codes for CASSGQGPSDIQYF.

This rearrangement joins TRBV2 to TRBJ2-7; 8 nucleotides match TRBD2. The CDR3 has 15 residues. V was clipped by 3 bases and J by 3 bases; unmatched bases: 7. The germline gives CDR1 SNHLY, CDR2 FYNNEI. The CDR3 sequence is CASSEMSAGGYEQYF. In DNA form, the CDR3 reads TGTGCCAGCAGTGAGATGTCCGCGGGAGGCTACGAGCAGTACTTC.

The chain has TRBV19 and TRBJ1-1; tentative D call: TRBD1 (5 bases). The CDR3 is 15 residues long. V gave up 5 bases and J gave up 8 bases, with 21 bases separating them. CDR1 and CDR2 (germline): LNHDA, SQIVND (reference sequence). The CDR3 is CASSPQPRAYSEAFF. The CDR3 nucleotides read TGTGCCAGTAGTCCCCAACCCAGGGCATACTCCGAAGCTTTCTTT.

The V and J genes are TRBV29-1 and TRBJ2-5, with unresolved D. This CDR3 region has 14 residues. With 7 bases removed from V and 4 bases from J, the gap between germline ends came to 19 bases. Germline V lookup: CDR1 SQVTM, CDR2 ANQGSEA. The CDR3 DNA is TGCAGCGGAGGCCGTGTTAATAGGAGAGAGACCCAGTACTTC. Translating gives CSGGRVNRRETQYF.

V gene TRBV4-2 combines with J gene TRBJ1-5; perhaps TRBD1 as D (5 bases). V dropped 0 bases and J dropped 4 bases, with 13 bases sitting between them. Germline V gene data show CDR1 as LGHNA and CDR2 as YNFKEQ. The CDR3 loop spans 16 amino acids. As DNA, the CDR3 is TGTGCCAGCAGCCAAGATCTGGGGGGAGGGAATCAGCCCCAGCATTTT. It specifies CASSQDLGGGNQPQHF.

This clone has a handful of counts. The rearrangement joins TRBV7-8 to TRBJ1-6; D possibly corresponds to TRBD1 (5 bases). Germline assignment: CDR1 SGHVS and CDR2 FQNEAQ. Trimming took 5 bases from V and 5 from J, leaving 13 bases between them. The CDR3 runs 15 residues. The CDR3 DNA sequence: TGTGCCAGCAGCATCAACAGGTCGGATAATTCACCCCTCCACTTT. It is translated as CASSINRSDNSPLHF.

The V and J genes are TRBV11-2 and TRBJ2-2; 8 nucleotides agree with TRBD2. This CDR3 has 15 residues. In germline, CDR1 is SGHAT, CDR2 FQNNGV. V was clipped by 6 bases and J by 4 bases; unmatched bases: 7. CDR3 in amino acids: CASRLAGGVTGELFF. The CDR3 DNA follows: TGTGCCAGCAGGTTGGCGGGGGGCGTCACCGGGGAGCTGTTTTTT.

The CDR3 nucleotides read TGTGCCAGCAGCTTTCGTGGCACGAACACTGAAGCTTTCTTT. As protein: CASSFRGTNTEAFF. This chain joins TRBV7-9 and TRBJ1-1, with D uncertain. V was trimmed by 3 bases and J by 1 base, leaving 9 bases between them. In germline, CDR1 is SEHNR, CDR2 FQNEAQ (reference sequence). The CDR3 consists of 14 residues.

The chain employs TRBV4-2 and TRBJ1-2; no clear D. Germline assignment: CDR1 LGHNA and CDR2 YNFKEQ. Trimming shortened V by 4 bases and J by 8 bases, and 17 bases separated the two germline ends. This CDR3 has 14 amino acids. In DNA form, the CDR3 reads TGTGCCAGCAGCCTCACTCGTACGGGATGGGGCTACACCTTC. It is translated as CASSLTRTGWGYTF.

CDR3 residues: CASSLAGTSGNNEQYF. The DNA for the CDR3 is TGTGCCAGCAGCTTAGCGGGGACTAGCGGGAATAACGAGCAGTACTTC. The rearrangement links TRBV7-2 to TRBJ2-7; 13 bases agree with TRBD2. The CDR3 consists of 16 residues. V shed 0 bases and J 5 bases; nucleotides not matched to a gene: 4. Looked up from germline, CDR1 is SGHTA and CDR2 is FQGNSA.

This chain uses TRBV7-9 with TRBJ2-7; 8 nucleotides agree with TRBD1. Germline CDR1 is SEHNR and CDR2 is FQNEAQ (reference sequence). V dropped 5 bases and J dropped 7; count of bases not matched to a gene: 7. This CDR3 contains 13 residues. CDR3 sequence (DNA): TGTGCCAGCAGCCCTAGGACAGGGTGGGAGCAGTACTTC. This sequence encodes CASSPRTGWEQYF.

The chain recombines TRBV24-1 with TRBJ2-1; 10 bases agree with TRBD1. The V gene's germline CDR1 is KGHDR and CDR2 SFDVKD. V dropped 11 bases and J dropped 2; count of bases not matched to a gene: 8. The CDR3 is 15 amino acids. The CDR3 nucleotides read TGTGCCATCCCATCCGGGACAGGGGCCTACAATGAGCAGTTCTTC. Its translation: CAIPSGTGAYNEQFF.

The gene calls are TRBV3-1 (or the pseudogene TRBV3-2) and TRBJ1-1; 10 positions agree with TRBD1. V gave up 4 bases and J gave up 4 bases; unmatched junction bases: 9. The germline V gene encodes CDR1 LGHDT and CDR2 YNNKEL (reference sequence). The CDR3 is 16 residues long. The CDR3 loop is CASSPQTGGLSTEAFF. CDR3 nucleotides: TGTGCCAGCAGCCCTCAGACAGGGGGCCTCTCCACTGAAGCTTTCTTT.

The CDR3 sequence is CATSRDGGFNQPQHF. In DNA, the CDR3 is TGTGCCACCAGCAGGGACGGAGGTTTTAATCAGCCCCAGCATTTT. The J gene is TRBJ1-5, the V gene TRBV15, with D unclear. V was cut by 3 bases and J by 4 bases, with 13 bases left in between. Germline V gives CDR1 LNHNV, CDR2 YYDKDF (reference sequence). The CDR3 sequence is 15 residues long. The variable domain in full, with the rest retrieved from reference TRBV15 and TRBJ1-5, is DAMVIQNPRYQVTQFGKPVTLSCSQTLNHNVMYWYQQKSSQAPKLLFHYYDKDFNNEADTPDNFQSRRPNTSFCFLDIRSPGLGDTAMYLCATSRDGGFNQPQHFGDGTRLSIL.

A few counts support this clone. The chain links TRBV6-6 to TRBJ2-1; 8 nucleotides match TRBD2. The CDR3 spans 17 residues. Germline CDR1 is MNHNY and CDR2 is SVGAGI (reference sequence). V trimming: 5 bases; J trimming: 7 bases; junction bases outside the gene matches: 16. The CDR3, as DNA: TGTGCCAGCAGTCCTCTCGGACGGGAGGGCTTAAGGAATGAGCAGTTCTTC. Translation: CASSPLGREGLRNEQFF.

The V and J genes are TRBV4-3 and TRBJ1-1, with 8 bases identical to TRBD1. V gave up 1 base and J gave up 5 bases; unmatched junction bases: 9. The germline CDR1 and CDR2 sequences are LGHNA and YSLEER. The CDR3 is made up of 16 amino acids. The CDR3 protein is CASSQGPGQGNTEAFF. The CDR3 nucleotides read TGCGCCAGCAGCCAAGGCCCCGGACAGGGAAATACTGAAGCTTTCTTT.

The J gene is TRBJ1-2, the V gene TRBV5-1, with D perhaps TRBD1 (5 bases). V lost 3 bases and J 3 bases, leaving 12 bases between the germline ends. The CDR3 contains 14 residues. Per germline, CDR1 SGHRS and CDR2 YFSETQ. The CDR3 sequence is CASSSSTAYYGYTF. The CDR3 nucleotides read TGCGCCAGCAGCTCATCGACAGCGTACTATGGCTACACCTTC.

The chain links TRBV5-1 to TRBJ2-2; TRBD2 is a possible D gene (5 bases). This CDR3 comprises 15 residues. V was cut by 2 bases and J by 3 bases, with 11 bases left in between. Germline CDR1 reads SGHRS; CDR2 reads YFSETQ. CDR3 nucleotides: TGCGCCAGCAGCTTCGGGAATCCTCACACCGGGGAGCTGTTTTTT. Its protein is CASSFGNPHTGELFF.